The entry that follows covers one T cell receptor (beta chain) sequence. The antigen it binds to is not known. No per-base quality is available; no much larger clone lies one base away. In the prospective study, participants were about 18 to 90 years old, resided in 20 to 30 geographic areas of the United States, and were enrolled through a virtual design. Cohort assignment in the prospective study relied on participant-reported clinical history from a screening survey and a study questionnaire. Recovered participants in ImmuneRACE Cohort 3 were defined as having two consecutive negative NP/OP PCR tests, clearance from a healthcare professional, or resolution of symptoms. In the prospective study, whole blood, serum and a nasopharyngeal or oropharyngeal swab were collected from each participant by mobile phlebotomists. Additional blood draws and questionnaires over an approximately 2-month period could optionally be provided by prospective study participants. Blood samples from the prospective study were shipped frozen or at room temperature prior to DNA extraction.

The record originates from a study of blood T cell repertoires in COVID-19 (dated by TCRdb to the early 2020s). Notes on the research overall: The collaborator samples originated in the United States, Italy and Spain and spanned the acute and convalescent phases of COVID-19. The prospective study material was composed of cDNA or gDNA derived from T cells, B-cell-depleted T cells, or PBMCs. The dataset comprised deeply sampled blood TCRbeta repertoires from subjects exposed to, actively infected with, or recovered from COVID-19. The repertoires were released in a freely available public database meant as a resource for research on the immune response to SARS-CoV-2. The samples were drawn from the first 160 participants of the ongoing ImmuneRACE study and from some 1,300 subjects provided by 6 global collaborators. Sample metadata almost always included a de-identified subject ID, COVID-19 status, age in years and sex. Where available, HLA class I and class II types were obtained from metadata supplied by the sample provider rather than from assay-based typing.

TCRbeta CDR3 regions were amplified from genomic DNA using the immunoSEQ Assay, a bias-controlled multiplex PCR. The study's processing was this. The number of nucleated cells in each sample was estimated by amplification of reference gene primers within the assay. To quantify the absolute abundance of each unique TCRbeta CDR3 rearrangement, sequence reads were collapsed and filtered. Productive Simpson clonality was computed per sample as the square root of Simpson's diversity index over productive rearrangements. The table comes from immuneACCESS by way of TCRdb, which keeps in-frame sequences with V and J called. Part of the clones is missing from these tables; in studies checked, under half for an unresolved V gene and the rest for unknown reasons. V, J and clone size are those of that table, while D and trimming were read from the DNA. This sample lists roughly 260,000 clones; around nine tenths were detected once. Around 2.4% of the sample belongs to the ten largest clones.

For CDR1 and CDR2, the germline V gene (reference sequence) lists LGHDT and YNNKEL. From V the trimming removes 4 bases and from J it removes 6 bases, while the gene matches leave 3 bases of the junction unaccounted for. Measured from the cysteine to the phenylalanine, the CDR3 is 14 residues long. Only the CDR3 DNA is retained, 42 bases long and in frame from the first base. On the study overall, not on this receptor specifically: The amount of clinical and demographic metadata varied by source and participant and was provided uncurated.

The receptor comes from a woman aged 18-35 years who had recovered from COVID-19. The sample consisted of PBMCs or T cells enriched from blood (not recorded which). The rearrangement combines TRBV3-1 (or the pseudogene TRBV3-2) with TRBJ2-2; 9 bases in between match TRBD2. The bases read TGTGCCAGCAGCCCGGCGGGAGGGTCCGGGGAGCTGTTTTTT. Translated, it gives CASSPAGGSGELFF.